A selection of T cell receptor beta chains follows, all from one sample in a study of OX40 agonist ivuxolimab in advanced cancers. This table comes from immunoSEQ multiplex PCR, and its TCRdb copy is limited to in-frame clones, with some not included. Found here are roughly 70,000 clones, 65% to 90% of them singletons; the top ten hold about 0.7%. Sequences were derived from CD4+ or CD8+ T cells sorted from blood, sampled in a trial of the OX40 agonist ivuxolimab. The source is an adult with an advanced solid tumor such as melanoma, head and neck, liver or kidney cancer. Both conserved end residues are part of each CDR3. A D gene is named only where the DNA matches it firmly. The size entry is marked missing in some rows and otherwise reads once, few, many or a size class.

j_call d_call cdr3_length v_call clone_size cdr3_nt cdr3_aa
TRBJ2-7 TRBD2 15 TRBV5-6 NA TGTGCCAGCAGCTTGTTCCGGGAGGTGTCCGCCGAGCAGTACTTC CASSLFREVSAEQYF
TRBJ2-7 TRBD2 14 TRBV11-2 NA TGTGCCAGCAGCTTAGTAGCGGGACCCTACGAGCAGTACTTC CASSLVAGPYEQYF
TRBJ2-2 NA 12 TRBV6-5 once TGTGCCAGCAGTAGGAACACCGGGGAGCTGTTTTTT CASSRNTGELFF
TRBJ2-7 TRBD2 17 TRBV15 NA TGTGCCACCAGCAGACCGGGACTAGCGGGGGGACCATACGAGCAGTACTTC CATSRPGLAGGPYEQYF
TRBJ2-1 NA 18 TRBV15 NA TGTGCCACCAGCAGAGATTTAGGTGGGAGGCTTGCTTACAATGAGCAGTTCTTC CATSRDLGGRLAYNEQFF
TRBJ2-3 TRBD2 15 TRBV15 NA TGTGCCACCAGCAGAGGGCCTAGCGGGAGTTTGACGCAGTATTTT CATSRGPSGSLTQYF
TRBJ2-5 TRBD2 16 TRBV7-7 NA TGTGCTAGCAGCTCCGGACTAGCGGGGCCCCAAGAGACCCAGTACTTC CASSSGLAGPQETQYF
TRBJ2-5 TRBD1 15 TRBV9 NA TGTGCCAGCAGCGCAGATCCAGGGGGTGAAGAGACCCAGTACTTC CASSADPGGEETQYF
TRBJ1-2 NA 16 TRBV19 NA TGTGCCAGTAGTGCCCCCGGGACCCCCGCTCGGGATGGCTACACCTTC CASSAPGTPARDGYTF
TRBJ2-7 NA 15 TRBV28 few TGTGCCAGCACTCCGGTGGGGATTGGATCCTACGAGCAGTACTTC CASTPVGIGSYEQYF
TRBJ1-5 NA 14 TRBV19 NA TGTGCCAGTAGTATAAGCGCAGCCAATCAGCCCCAGCATTTT CASSISAANQPQHF
TRBJ2-3 NA 14 TRBV7-6 NA TGTGCCAGCAGCCGACAGACAGCCACAGATACGCAGTATTTT CASSRQTATDTQYF
TRBJ2-1 TRBD2 13 TRBV19 NA TGTGCCAGTAGTTCCGGGACTAGCGTTGAGCAGTTCTTC CASSSGTSVEQFF
TRBJ2-1 TRBD2 15 TRBV9 NA TGTGCCAGCAGCGTGACTAGCGGGACTGAGAATGAGCAGTTCTTC CASSVTSGTENEQFF
TRBJ2-2 NA 16 TRBV5-1 NA TGCGCCAGCAGCCCTGGCGGGTCCTACGGGACCGGGGAGCTGTTTTTT CASSPGGSYGTGELFF
TRBJ2-7 NA 16 TRBV4-3 NA TGCGCCAGCAGCCAAGGTGCGCAGGAAAGCTCCTACGAGCAGTACTTC CASSQGAQESSYEQYF
TRBJ2-5 NA 13 TRBV30 NA TGTGCCTGGAGTGTGGCAGCGGCGGAGACCCAGTACTTC CAWSVAAAETQYF
TRBJ1-1 TRBD1 12 TRBV30 NA TGTGCCTGGAATGGCGACAGGGTTGAAGCTTTCTTT CAWNGDRVEAFF